The 27 T cell receptor beta chains presented below share a single source sample, sequenced in a study of T cell responses to AZD1222 COVID-19 vaccine. The table came from immunoSEQ multiplex PCR; TCRdb's copy has only in-frame clones and leaves some out. The sample lists 180,000 or so clones, 92% occurring once. The material was peripheral blood, obtained 28 days after the second AZD1222 dose. The receptors derive from an adult who received the AZD1222 COVID-19 vaccine.

This clone has only a few counts. The rearrangement joins TRBV6-1 to TRBJ1-4; D might be TRBD1 (5 bases). The V gene lost 0 bases and the J gene lost 10 bases, with 9 bases spanning the gap. Germline V gene lookup returns CDR1 MNHNS and CDR2 SASEGT. The CDR3 sequence is 13 residues long. CDR3 DNA sequence: TGTGCCAGCAGTGAAGCGGAGCAGGGAAAACTGTTTTTT. Residues: CASSEAEQGKLFF.

The V and J genes are TRBV4-2 and TRBJ2-5; 12 positions agree with TRBD2. Germline V CDR1 and CDR2: LGHNA, YNFKEQ. Germline trimming cut 1 base from V and 4 bases from J; bases unmatched to any gene: 4. This CDR3 has 16 residues. The CDR3 nucleotides read TGTGCCAGCAGCCAAGGGACTAGCGGGGTGTCAGAGACCCAGTACTTC. It encodes CASSQGTSGVSETQYF.

The chain couples TRBV19 to TRBJ1-1, with 7 bases identical to TRBD1. V gave up 5 bases and J gave up 0 bases; unmatched junction bases: 3. The CDR3 is made up of 14 amino acids. Looked up from germline, CDR1 is LNHDA and CDR2 is SQIVND (reference sequence). In DNA form, the CDR3 reads TGTGCCAGTAGTTTGGGACAGATGAACACTGAAGCTTTCTTT. Translating gives CASSLGQMNTEAFF.

CDR3 loop: CASTSRGTGDSPLHF. For the CDR3, the DNA is TGTGCCAGCACCTCTCGCGGGACAGGGGATTCACCCCTCCACTTT. The rearrangement links TRBV27 to TRBJ1-6; 10 bases match TRBD1. V was pared by 7 bases and J by 8 bases, with 8 bases of the junction left unmatched. Per germline, CDR1 MNHEY and CDR2 SMNVEV (reference sequence). This CDR3 spans 15 amino acids.

This sequence joins TRBV2 and TRBJ2-7, with D tentatively TRBD2 (6 bases). V lost 5 bases to trimming and J lost 5 bases, with 19 bases between them. The CDR3 loop spans 15 amino acids. CDR1 SNHLY and CDR2 FYNNEI come from the germline V gene. The CDR3 region is CASSTGRIAIHEQYF. Written as DNA, the CDR3 is TGTGCCAGCAGTACCGGGAGAATAGCGATCCACGAGCAGTACTTC.

V is TRBV23-1 and J is TRBJ1-1; a weak D match, TRBD1 (6 bases). TRBV23-1 is given ORF status, its function remaining uncertain. The CDR3 runs 13 residues. V was trimmed by 9 bases and J by 4 bases, leaving 15 bases between them. Written as DNA, the CDR3 is TGCGCCAGATACAGGGAGGGGGGCACTGAAGCTTTCTTT. It translates to CARYREGGTEAFF.

The chain uses TRBV5-6 and TRBJ1-2, with a tentative D call TRBD1 (6 bases). The CDR3 consists of 15 residues. From germline, CDR1 is SGHDT and CDR2 YYEEEE. Between the trimmed V and J ends, which lost 0 bases and 8 bases, there was a span of 17 bases. CDR3 DNA sequence: TGTGCCAGCAGCTTGGGGGCCAGGGGCTCGGGAGGCTACACCTTC. This encodes CASSLGARGSGGYTF.

The rearrangement joins TRBV5-6 to TRBJ1-5; no clear D gene. V shed 0 bases and J shed 0 bases, with 10 bases lying between them. The CDR3 totals 16 residues. The germline V gene has CDR1 SGHDT and CDR2 YYEEEE. The chain's CDR3 is CASSLAGPNSNQPQHF. The CDR3 nucleotides read TGTGCCAGCAGCTTGGCCGGACCCAATAGCAATCAGCCCCAGCATTTT.

The chain carries TRBV11-2 and TRBJ1-1; D call uncertain. The CDR3 sequence is 17 residues long. Trimming stripped 1 base from V and 0 bases from J, with 15 bases between. Looked up from germline, CDR1 is SGHAT and CDR2 is FQNNGV. CDR3 in amino acids: CASSLVRIGRLNTEAFF. The CDR3 DNA reads TGTGCCAGCAGCTTAGTAAGGATCGGACGGCTGAACACTGAAGCTTTCTTT.

CDR3 bases: TGTGCCAGCAGCCCGGGGGGGGTAGAAGTACCCCATGAGCAGTTCTTC. Encoded protein: CASSPGGVEVPHEQFF. The chain recombines TRBV5-5 with TRBJ2-1, with TRBD2 matching over 8 bases. J lost 8 bases, V lost 4 bases, and 14 bases had no gene match. The CDR3 totals 16 residues. In germline, CDR1 is SGHKS, CDR2 YYEKEE (reference sequence).

V usage is TRBV12-3 or TRBV12-4 and J usage is TRBJ1-2; D ambiguous. V dropped 7 bases and J dropped 8 bases, with 14 bases sitting between them. This CDR3 has 12 amino acids. CDR3: CASTLDAFGYTF. CDR3 DNA sequence: TGTGCCAGCACCTTGGACGCATTCGGCTACACCTTC.

V gene TRBV30 combines with J gene TRBJ2-3; 12 bases match TRBD2. The CDR3 spans 16 residues. CDR1 and CDR2 from the germline V gene are GTSNPN and SVGIG (reference sequence). V was pared by 3 bases and J by 5 bases, with 9 bases of the junction left unmatched. The CDR3 DNA is TGTGCCTGGAGGAGACCTAGCGGGAGGGGGATAGATACGCAGTATTTT. Translated: CAWRRPSGRGIDTQYF. Complete variable domain (other parts from reference TRBV30 and TRBJ2-3): SQTIHQWPATLVQPVGSPLSLECTVEGTSNPNLYWYRQAAGRGLQLLFYSVGIGQISSEVPQNLSASRPQDRQFILSSKKLLLSDSGFYLCAWRRPSGRGIDTQYFGPGTRLTVL.

This rearrangement joins TRBV6-4 to TRBJ1-2; tentative D call: TRBD1 (5 bases). Germline CDR1 MRHNA, CDR2 SNTAGT. Deletions cut 4 bases from V and 4 bases from J, with 13 bases between. The CDR3 covers 14 residues. CDR3 sequence reads: CASSGPGQRYGYTF. CDR3 DNA: TGTGCCAGCAGTGGTCCAGGGCAGCGCTATGGCTACACCTTC.

The chain combines TRBV19 with TRBJ1-1, with 7 nucleotides matching TRBD1. Looked up from germline, CDR1 is LNHDA and CDR2 is SQIVND (reference sequence). The CDR3 consists of 16 residues. The V and J ends lost 9 bases and 0 bases, in that order; junction bases with no gene match: 13. This CDR3 is CASGRNSGQMNTEAFF. The CDR3 coding sequence is TGTGCCAGCGGCCGAAATTCGGGACAGATGAACACTGAAGCTTTCTTT.

The chain uses TRBV27 and TRBJ1-1, with D possibly being TRBD1 (6 bases). The CDR3 spans 18 residues. The germline CDR1 and CDR2 sequences are MNHEY and SMNVEV (reference sequence). Trimming shortened V by 0 bases and J by 1 base, and 18 bases separated the two germline ends. CDR3 protein: CASSLSLHFRGTNTEAFF. CDR3 coding DNA: TGTGCCAGCAGTTTATCTCTCCACTTCAGGGGCACGAACACTGAAGCTTTCTTT.

This chain links TRBV6-4 with TRBJ2-6; D is possibly TRBD1 (6 bases). This CDR3 is 16 amino acids long. The germline V gene has CDR1 MRHNA and CDR2 SNTAGT. The V end lost 5 bases, the J end lost 0 bases, and 11 bases lay between the germline ends. The CDR3 DNA is TGTGCCAGCAGTACCCAGGACAGCTCTGGGGCCAACGTCCTGACTTTC. Residues: CASSTQDSSGANVLTF.

This sequence joins TRBV7-9 and TRBJ1-1, with D unresolved. This CDR3 has 11 amino acids. Between the trimmed V and J ends, which lost 5 bases and 8 bases, there was a span of 9 bases. Germline CDR1 SEHNR, CDR2 FQNEAQ (reference sequence). This CDR3 is CASSPLGEAFF. CDR3 in DNA: TGTGCCAGCAGCCCCTTAGGAGAAGCTTTCTTT.

This clone showed up just once. This chain uses TRBV28 with TRBJ1-2; 10 bases fit TRBD1. The J segment lost 8 bases and the V segment lost 7 bases, leaving 10 bases of the junction unmatched. Germline-derived CDR1 and CDR2 are MDHEN and SYDVKM. This CDR3 has 14 residues. The CDR3 sequence: CASTPPGQGQGYTF. The CDR3 DNA sequence: TGTGCCAGCACACCCCCGGGACAGGGGCAAGGCTACACCTTC.

This clone occurred once. The CDR3 protein is CASSEGQGAGTEAFF. The CDR3 nucleotides read TGTGCCAGCAGCGAGGGACAGGGGGCAGGAACTGAAGCTTTCTTT. J is TRBJ1-1 and V is TRBV7-9; 12 bases map to TRBD1. The J segment lost 5 bases and the V segment lost 5 bases, leaving 6 bases of the junction unmatched. Germline CDR1 SEHNR, CDR2 FQNEAQ (reference sequence). The CDR3 sequence is 15 residues long. The full variable domain, completed using reference TRBV7-9 and TRBJ1-1, is DTGVSQNPRHKITKRGQNVTFRCDPISEHNRLYWYRQTLGQGPEFLTYFQNEAQLEKSRLLSDRFSAERPKGSFSTLEIQRTEQGDSAMYLCASSEGQGAGTEAFFGQGTRLTVV.

The rearrangement links TRBV7-2 to TRBJ2-7; no definite D call. The CDR3 extends over 14 amino acids. The V end was cut by 1 base, the J end by 2 bases, with 9 bases between. Germline CDR1 is SGHTA and CDR2 is FQGNSA. CDR3: CASSLEAGTYEQYF. Here the CDR3 DNA reads TGTGCCAGCAGCTTAGAAGCTGGCACCTACGAGCAGTACTTC.

The chain has TRBV5-8 and TRBJ2-1; D call uncertain. The germline CDR1 and CDR2 sequences are SGHTS and YDEGEE. This CDR3 has 14 amino acids. Deletions cut 9 bases from V and 0 bases from J, with 13 bases between. CDR3 in amino acids: CATRTVSSYNEQFF. The DNA for the CDR3 is TGTGCCACCAGGACCGTAAGCTCCTACAATGAGCAGTTCTTC.

V is TRBV2 and J is TRBJ1-2, with 8 bases fitting TRBD1. The CDR3 has 12 amino acids. CDR1 is SNHLY, CDR2 FYNNEI, per germline. The J segment lost 8 bases and the V segment lost 6 bases, leaving 5 bases of the junction unmatched. This CDR3 reads CASRGDRRGYTF. As DNA, the CDR3 is TGTGCCAGCAGGGGGGACAGGAGAGGCTACACCTTC.

This chain connects TRBV18 to TRBJ1-3; D is ambiguous. The CDR3 is made up of 15 amino acids. Germline lookup yields CDR1 KGHSH and CDR2 LQKENI. V was clipped by 3 bases and J by 0 bases, with 9 bases between them. For the CDR3, the DNA is TGTGCCAGCTCACCGAGCTCGGGCTCTGGAAACACCATATATTTT. Its protein is CASSPSSGSGNTIYF.

This clone turned up a few times. This chain links TRBV6-6 with TRBJ2-3; 8 nucleotides agree with TRBD1. Per the germline V gene, CDR1 is MNHNY and CDR2 is SVGAGI (reference sequence). Germline trimming cut 4 bases from V and 2 bases from J; bases unmatched to any gene: 5. CDR3 length: 15 residues. The CDR3 spells CASSSGGYFTDTQYF. The CDR3 DNA reads TGTGCCAGCAGTTCAGGGGGCTACTTCACAGATACGCAGTATTTT.

The gene calls are TRBV20-1 and TRBJ1-2; 7 bases agree with TRBD1. CDR1 and CDR2 from the germline V gene are DFQATT and SNEGSKA (reference sequence). Germline trimming cut 3 bases from V and 10 bases from J; bases unmatched to any gene: 11. The CDR3 extends over 13 amino acids. As DNA, the CDR3 is TGCAGTGCTAGTCGTGCAGGGGGACAGACCTACACCTTC. It yields the protein CSASRAGGQTYTF.

This chain links TRBV6-5 with TRBJ2-1; 9 nucleotides align to TRBD2. Trimming removed 7 bases from V and 0 bases from J; junction bases left unmatched: 1. This CDR3 contains 14 residues. Germline values: CDR1 MNHEY, CDR2 SVGAGI. The CDR3 DNA reads TGTGCCAGCAAAGCGGGGGGCTCCTACAATGAGCAGTTCTTC. It is translated as CASKAGGSYNEQFF.

For this clone: Different DNA sequences within this sample yield the same CDR3. The chain recombines TRBV5-1 with TRBJ1-3; no definite D call. Between the trimmed V and J ends, which lost 4 bases and 0 bases, there was a span of 11 bases. The CDR3 is made up of 15 amino acids. CDR1 is SGHRS and CDR2 is YFSETQ in the germline V gene. The CDR3 DNA sequence: TGCGCCAGCAGCCGGGAGGGAAGCTCTGGAAACACCATATATTTT. Protein: CASSREGSSGNTIYF. The variable domain in full, completed from reference TRBV5-1 and TRBJ1-3, reads KAGVTQTPRYLIKTRGQQVTLSCSPISGHRSVSWYQQTPGQGLQFLFEYFSETQRNKGNFPGRFSGRQFSNSRSEMNVSTLELGDSALYLCASSREGSSGNTIYFGEGSWLTVV.